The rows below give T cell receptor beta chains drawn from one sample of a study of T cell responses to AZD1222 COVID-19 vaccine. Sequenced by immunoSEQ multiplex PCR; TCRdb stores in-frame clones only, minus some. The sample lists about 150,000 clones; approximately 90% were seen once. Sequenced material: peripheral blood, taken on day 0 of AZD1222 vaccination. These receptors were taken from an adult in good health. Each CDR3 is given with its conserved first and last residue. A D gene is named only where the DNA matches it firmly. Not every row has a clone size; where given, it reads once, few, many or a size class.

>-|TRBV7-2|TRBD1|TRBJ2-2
TGTGCCAGCAGCTCCCGACAGGGAACCGGGGAGCTGTTTTTT
CASSSRQGTGELFF
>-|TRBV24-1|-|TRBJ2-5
TGTGCCACCAGTGGGCTCTCTGGGGAGACCCAGTACTTC
CATSGLSGETQYF
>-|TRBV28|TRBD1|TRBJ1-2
TGTGCCAGCAGTTTAGTCCCGGGACAGGGCGGTAACTATGGCTACACCTTC
CASSLVPGQGGNYGYTF
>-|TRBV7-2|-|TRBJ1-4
TGTGCCAGCAGCTTACGATTCGCCTTTGATGAAAAACTGTTTTTT
CASSLRFAFDEKLFF
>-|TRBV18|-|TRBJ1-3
TGTGCCAGCTCACCACGTCGGGTCACTGGAAACACCATATATTTT
CASSPRRVTGNTIYF
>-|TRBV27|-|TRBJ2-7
TGTGCCAGCAGCCTTAGCGGTACCCTAGACTACGAGCAGTACTTC
CASSLSGTLDYEQYF
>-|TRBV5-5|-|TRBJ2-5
TGTGCCAGCAGCCTATCCCCCAGGGAACAAGAGACCCAGTACTTC
CASSLSPREQETQYF
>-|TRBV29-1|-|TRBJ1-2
TGCAGCGTTGGATCCAGGTCCTATGGCTACACCTTC
CSVGSRSYGYTF
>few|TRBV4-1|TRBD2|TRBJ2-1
TGCGCCAGCAATTTAGGACTAGCGTCCTACAATGAGCAGTTCTTC
CASNLGLASYNEQFF
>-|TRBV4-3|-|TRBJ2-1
TGCGCCAGCAGCCAAGAAAGAGGGGTTGCCTACAATGAGCAGTTCTTC
CASSQERGVAYNEQFF
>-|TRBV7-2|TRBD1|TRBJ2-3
TGTGCCAGCAGCTTATCACAGGGGGATACGCAGTATTTT
CASSLSQGDTQYF
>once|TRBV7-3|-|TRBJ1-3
TGTGCCAGCAGCTTAATGGGGGACTCTGGAAACACCATATATTTT
CASSLMGDSGNTIYF
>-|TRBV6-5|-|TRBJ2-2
TGTGCCAGCAGCCAAAGCACCGGGGAGCTGTTTTTT
CASSQSTGELFF
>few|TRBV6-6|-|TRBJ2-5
TGTGCCAGCAGTTACAGGGAGATAGAGACCCAGTACTTC
CASSYREIETQYF
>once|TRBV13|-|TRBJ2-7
TGTGCCAGCAGCCAAGACAGGGCGGGACAGTTTGGGTTC
CASSQDRAGQFGF
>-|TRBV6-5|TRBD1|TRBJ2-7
TGTGCCAGCAGTTACTTCCCGGGACAGGGACGAGGCGAGCAGTACTTC
CASSYFPGQGRGEQYF
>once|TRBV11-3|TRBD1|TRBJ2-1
TGTGCCAGCAGCTTAGGACAGGGGTCCTACAATGAGCAGTTCTTC
CASSLGQGSYNEQFF
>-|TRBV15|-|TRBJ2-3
TGTGCCACCAGCAGGGACACCAGCCAAAGAACGCAGTATTTT
CATSRDTSQRTQYF
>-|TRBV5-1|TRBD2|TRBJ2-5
TGCGCCAGCACCTCCGGGACTAGCGGGATGTTATGGGAGACCCAGTACTTC
CASTSGTSGMLWETQYF
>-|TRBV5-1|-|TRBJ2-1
TGCGCCAGCCTACCGGGACCAGACTACAATGAGCAGTTCTTC
CASLPGPDYNEQFF
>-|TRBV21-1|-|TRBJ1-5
TGTGCCAGCAGCAAAGCTCTTCCAGGGCATCAGCCCCAGCATTTT
CASSKALPGHQPQHF
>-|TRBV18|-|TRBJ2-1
TGTGCCAGCTCACCACGTACTGCCTCCTACAATGAGCAGTTCTTC
CASSPRTASYNEQFF
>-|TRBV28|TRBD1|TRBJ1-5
TGTGCCAGCAGTTCCCGGGACAGAACTCAGCCCCAGCATTTT
CASSSRDRTQPQHF
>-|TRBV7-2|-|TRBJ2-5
TGTGCCAGCAGCTTAGGGCCGGGCCTGGAGACCCAGTACTTC
CASSLGPGLETQYF
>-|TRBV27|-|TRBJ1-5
TGTGCCAGCAGTTTGCCAGGGGTCAATCAGCCCCAGCATTTT
CASSLPGVNQPQHF
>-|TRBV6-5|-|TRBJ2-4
TGTGCCAGCAGTTTGAGGGCCAAAAACATTCAGTACTTC
CASSLRAKNIQYF
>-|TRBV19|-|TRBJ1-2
TGTGCCAGTAGTATGGCCAAACTACAGGAGACCTATGGCTACACCTTC
CASSMAKLQETYGYTF
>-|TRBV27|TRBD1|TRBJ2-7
TGTGCCAGCAGTTTATCCGGGACAGGGGGAGACGAGCAGTACTTC
CASSLSGTGGDEQYF
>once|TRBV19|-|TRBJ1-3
TGTGCCAGTAGTATATCCCGAGAAATTATTACTGGAAACACCATATATTTT
CASSISREIITGNTIYF
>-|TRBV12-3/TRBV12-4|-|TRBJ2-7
TGTGCCAGTAAAACTAGGAGAACCTACGAGCAGTACTTC
CASKTRRTYEQYF
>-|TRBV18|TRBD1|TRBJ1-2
TGTGCCAGCTCACCACAGGGGGGACAGGTTAACTATGGCTACACCTTC
CASSPQGGQVNYGYTF
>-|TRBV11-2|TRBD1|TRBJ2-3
TGTGCCAGCAGCCTAACCGGGACAGGGGGCGCCGATACGCAGTATTTT
CASSLTGTGGADTQYF
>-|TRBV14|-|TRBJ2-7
TGTGCCAGCAGCCAAGATAATTGGGTTGGTGGACACGAGCAGTACTTC
CASSQDNWVGGHEQYF
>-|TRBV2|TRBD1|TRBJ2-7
TGTGCCATCAAACTACCGGGACAGTACTACGAGCAGTACTTC
CAIKLPGQYYEQYF
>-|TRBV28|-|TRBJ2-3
TGTGCCAGCCTTACCCCCGGGAAAACCACAGATACGCAGTATTTT
CASLTPGKTTDTQYF
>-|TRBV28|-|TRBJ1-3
TGTGCCAGCAGTGGGGATCCCTCATCTGGAAACACCATATATTTT
CASSGDPSSGNTIYF
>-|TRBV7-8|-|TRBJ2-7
TGTGCCAGCAGCTTAGGGACGAGGACCTACGAGCAGTACTTC
CASSLGTRTYEQYF
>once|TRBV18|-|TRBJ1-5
TGTGCCAGCTCATCGCAGGGAAGCAATCAGCCCCAGCATTTT
CASSSQGSNQPQHF
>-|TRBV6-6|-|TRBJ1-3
TGTGCCAGCAGTCAAGCGCCGGGCTCTGGAAACACCATATATTTT
CASSQAPGSGNTIYF
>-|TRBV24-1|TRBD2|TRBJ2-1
TGTGCCACCAGTAACACTCCGGGACTAGCGGATGAGCAGTTCTTC
CATSNTPGLADEQFF
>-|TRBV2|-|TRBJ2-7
TGTGCCAGCAGTGAACAGAGGATGGCCGAGCAGTACTTC
CASSEQRMAEQYF
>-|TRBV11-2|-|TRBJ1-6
TGTGCCAGCAGCTTGGATTCACCCCTCCACTTT
CASSLDSPLHF
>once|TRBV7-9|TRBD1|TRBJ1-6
TGTGCCAGCAGCACCCTACAGGGGAGCGATTCACCCCTCCACTTT
CASSTLQGSDSPLHF
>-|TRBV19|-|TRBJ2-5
TGTGCCAGTAGTATGGCGGGATTGAAAGAGACCCAGTACTTC
CASSMAGLKETQYF
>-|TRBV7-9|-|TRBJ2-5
TGTGCCAGCAGCTTAGAGGTGCCGACCCAGTACTTC
CASSLEVPTQYF
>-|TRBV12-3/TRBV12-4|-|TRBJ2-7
TGTGCCAGCAGTTTCGAGTCTGACGAGCAGTACTTC
CASSFESDEQYF
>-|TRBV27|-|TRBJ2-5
TGTGCCAGCAGCCCCGGGTGGGACCAAGAGACCCAGTACTTC
CASSPGWDQETQYF
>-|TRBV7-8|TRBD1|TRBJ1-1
TGTGCCAGCAGCTCGCGGGACAGGCAACAGAACACTGAAGCTTTCTTT
CASSSRDRQQNTEAFF
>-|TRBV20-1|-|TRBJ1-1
TGCAGTGCCATCGACGGATATGAAGCTTTCTTT
CSAIDGYEAFF
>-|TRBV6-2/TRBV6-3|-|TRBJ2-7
TGTGCCAGCAGTTACTCACCCAGGGGTTCAACCTACGAGCAGTACTTC
CASSYSPRGSTYEQYF